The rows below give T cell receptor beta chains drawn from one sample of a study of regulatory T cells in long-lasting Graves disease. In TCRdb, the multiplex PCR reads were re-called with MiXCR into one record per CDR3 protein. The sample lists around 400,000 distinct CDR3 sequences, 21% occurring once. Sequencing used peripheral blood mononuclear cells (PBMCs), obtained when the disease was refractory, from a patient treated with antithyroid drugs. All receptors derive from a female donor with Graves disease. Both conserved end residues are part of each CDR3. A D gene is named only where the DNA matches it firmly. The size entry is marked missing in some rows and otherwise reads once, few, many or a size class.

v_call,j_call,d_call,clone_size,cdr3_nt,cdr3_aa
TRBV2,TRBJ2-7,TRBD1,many,TGTGCCTCTAGGCAGGGGGCTGTCGAGCAGTACTTC,CASRQGAVEQYF
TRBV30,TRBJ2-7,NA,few,TGTGCCTGGAGTTATGATATTAACGACGAGCAGTACTTC,CAWSYDINDEQYF
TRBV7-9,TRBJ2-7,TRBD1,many,TGTGCCAGCACCCGGACAGGGCCTCTGGGCGAGCAGTACTTC,CASTRTGPLGEQYF
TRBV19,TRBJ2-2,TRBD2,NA,TGTGCCAGTAGCGGAGAAGGGCTAGCGGGTTTGGCCGGGGAGCTGTTTTTT,CASSGEGLAGLAGELFF
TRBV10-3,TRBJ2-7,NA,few,TGTGCCATCAGTGAAACAGCCGAGCAGTACTTC,CAISETAEQYF
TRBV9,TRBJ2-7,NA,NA,TGTGCCAGCAGCGTAGGGGCGTTCCATACGGACGAGCAGTACTTC,CASSVGAFHTDEQYF
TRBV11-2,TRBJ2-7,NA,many,TGTGCCAGCAGCTTAGTCCCGTTCTCCTACGAGCAGTACTTC,CASSLVPFSYEQYF
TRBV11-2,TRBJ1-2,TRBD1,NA,TGTGCCAGCAGCGGGACAGGGCGGATCTATGGCTACACCTTC,CASSGTGRIYGYTF
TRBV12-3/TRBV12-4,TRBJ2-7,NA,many,TGTGCCAGCAGTTTAATGGGAGAGCAGTACTTC,CASSLMGEQYF
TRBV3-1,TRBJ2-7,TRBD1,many,TGTGCCAGCAGCCGAGTTGGGACAGGGGGCGAGCAGTACTTC,CASSRVGTGGEQYF
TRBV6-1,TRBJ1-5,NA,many,TGTGCCAGCAGGTCCATTCCCCCGGGGATAGGCAATCAGCCCCAGCATTTT,CASRSIPPGIGNQPQHF
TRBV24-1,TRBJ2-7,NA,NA,TGTGCCACCAGTGATTTTCGCAGGGACGAGCAGTACTTC,CATSDFRRDEQYF
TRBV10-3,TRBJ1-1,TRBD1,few,TGTGCCATCAGTGAGTCGAGGGGGCTCGACACTGAAGCTTTCTTT,CAISESRGLDTEAFF
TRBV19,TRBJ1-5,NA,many,TGTGCCAGTAGTATAATTCAGGGCGGGAATCAGCCCCAGCATTTT,CASSIIQGGNQPQHF
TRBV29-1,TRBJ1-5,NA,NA,TGCAGCGTGCAGACAGGTCTCAATCAGCCCCAGCATTTT,CSVQTGLNQPQHF